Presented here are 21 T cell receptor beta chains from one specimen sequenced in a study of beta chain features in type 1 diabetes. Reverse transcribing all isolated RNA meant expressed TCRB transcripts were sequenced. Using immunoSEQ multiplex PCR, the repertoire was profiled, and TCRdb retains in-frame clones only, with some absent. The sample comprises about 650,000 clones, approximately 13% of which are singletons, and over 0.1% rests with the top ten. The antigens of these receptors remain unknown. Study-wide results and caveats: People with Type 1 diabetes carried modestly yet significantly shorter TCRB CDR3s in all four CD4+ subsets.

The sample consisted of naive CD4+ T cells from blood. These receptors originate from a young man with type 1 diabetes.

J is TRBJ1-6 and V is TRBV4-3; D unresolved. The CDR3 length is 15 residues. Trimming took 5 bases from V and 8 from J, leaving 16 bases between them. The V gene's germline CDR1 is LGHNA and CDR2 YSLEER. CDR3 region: CASSLNSAGDSPLHF. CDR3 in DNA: TGCGCCAGCAGCTTAAATTCAGCCGGGGATTCACCCCTCCACTTT.

In nucleotides, the CDR3 is TGTGCCAGCAGTTACTCTTGGGGGCCAGATACGCAGTATTTT. It translates to CASSYSWGPDTQYF. The rearrangement joins TRBV6-5 to TRBJ2-3; D is perhaps TRBD1 (6 bases). Germline V gene data show CDR1 as MNHEY and CDR2 as SVGAGI. The CDR3 covers 14 residues. The V and J ends lost 0 bases and 4 bases respectively, with 8 bases between them.

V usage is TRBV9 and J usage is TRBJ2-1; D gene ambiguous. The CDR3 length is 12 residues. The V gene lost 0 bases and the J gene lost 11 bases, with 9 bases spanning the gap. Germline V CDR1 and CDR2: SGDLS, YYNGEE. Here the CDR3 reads CASSVEGSQQFF. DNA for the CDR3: TGTGCCAGCAGCGTAGAGGGCAGCCAGCAGTTCTTC.

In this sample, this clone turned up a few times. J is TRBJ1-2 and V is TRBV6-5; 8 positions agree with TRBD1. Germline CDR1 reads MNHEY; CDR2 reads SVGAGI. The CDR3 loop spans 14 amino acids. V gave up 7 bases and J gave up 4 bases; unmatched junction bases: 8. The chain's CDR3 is CASTRTGPGYGYTF. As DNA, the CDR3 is TGTGCCAGCACCCGGACAGGGCCGGGCTATGGCTACACCTTC.

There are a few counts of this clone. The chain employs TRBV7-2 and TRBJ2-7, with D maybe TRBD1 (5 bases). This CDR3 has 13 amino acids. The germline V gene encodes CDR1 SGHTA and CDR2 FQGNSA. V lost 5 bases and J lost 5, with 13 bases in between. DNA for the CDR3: TGTGCCAGCAGCGGTCAGGACACCCACGAGCAGTACTTC. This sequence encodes CASSGQDTHEQYF.

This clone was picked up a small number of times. The CDR3 bases are TGCAGCGTTGAGACAGGGTTCGGGACCCAGTACTTC. Amino acids: CSVETGFGTQYF. The V and J genes are TRBV29-1 and TRBJ2-5; 7 nucleotides align to TRBD1. The CDR3 spans 12 residues. From germline, CDR1 is SQVTM and CDR2 ANQGSEA. J gave up 7 bases and V 3 bases, and 5 bases lay outside the gene matches. The complete variable domain, with remaining parts taken from reference TRBV29-1 and TRBJ2-5, reads SAVISQKPSRDICQRGTSLTIQCQVDSQVTMMFWYRQQPGQSLTLIATANQGSEATYESGFVIDKFPISRPNLTFSTLTVSNMSPEDSSIYLCSVETGFGTQYFGPGTRLLVL.

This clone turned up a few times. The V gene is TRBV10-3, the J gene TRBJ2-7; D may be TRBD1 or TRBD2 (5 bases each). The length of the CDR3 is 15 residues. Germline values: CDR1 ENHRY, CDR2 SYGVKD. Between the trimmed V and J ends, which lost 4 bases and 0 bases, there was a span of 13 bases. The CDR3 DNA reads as TGTGCCATCAGTGGCTCCGGGACGGACTCCTACGAGCAGTACTTC. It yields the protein CAISGSGTDSYEQYF.

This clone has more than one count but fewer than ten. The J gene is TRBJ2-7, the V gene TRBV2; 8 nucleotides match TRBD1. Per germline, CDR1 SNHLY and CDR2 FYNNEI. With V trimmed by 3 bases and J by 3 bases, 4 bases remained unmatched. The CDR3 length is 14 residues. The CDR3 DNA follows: TGTGCCAGCAGTGACAGGGGGCCTGGCTACGAGCAGTACTTC. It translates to CASSDRGPGYEQYF.

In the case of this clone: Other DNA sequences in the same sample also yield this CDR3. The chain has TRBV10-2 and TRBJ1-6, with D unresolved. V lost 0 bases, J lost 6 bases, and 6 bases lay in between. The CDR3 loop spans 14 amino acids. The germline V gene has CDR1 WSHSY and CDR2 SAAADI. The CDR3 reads CASSESGGNSPLHF. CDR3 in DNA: TGCGCCAGCAGTGAGTCAGGAGGTAATTCACCCCTCCACTTT.

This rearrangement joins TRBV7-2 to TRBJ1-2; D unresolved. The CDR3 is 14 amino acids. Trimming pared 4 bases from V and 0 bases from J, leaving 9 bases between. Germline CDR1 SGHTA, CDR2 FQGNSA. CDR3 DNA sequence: TGTGCCAGCAGCTCCAAGGAAGCTAACTATGGCTACACCTTC. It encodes CASSSKEANYGYTF.

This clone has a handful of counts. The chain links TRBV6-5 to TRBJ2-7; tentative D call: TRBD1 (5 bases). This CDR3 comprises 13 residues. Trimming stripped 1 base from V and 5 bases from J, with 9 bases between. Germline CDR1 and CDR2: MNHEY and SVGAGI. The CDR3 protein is CASSYLLGDEQYF. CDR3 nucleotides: TGTGCCAGCAGTTACTTATTAGGGGACGAGCAGTACTTC.

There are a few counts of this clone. The CDR3 loop reads CASSKRTYEQYF. The CDR3 bases are TGTGCCAGCAGCAAACGTACCTACGAGCAGTACTTC. The chain links TRBV11-3 to TRBJ2-7; D ambiguous. CDR1 and CDR2 (germline): SGHNT, YENEEA. The CDR3 runs to 12 residues. V shed 5 bases and J shed 2 bases, with 7 bases lying between them. Using reference TRBV11-3 and TRBJ2-7 for the parts outside the CDR3, the full variable domain is EAGVVQSPRYKIIEKKQPVAFWCNPISGHNTLYWYLQNLGQGPELLIRYENEEAVDDSQLPKDRFSAERLKGVDSTLKIQPAELGDSAVYLCASSKRTYEQYFGPGTRLTVT.

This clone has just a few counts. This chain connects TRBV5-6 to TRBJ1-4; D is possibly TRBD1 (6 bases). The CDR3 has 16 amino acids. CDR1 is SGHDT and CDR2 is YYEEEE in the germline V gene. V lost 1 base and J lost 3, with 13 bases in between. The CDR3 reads CASSLKGQRANEKLFF. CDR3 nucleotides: TGTGCCAGCAGCTTGAAAGGACAGAGAGCTAATGAAAAACTGTTTTTT.

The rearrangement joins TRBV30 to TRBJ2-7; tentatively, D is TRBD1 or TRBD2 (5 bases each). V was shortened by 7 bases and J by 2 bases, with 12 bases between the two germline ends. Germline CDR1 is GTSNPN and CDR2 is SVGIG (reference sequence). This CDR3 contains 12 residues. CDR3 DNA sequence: TGTGCCTTCGGGACCGTCGCCTACGAGCAGTACTTC. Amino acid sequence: CAFGTVAYEQYF. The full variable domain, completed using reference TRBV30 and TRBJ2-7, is SQTIHQWPATLVQPVGSPLSLECTVEGTSNPNLYWYRQAAGRGLQLLFYSVGIGQISSEVPQNLSASRPQDRQFILSSKKLLLSDSGFYLCAFGTVAYEQYFGPGTRLTVT.

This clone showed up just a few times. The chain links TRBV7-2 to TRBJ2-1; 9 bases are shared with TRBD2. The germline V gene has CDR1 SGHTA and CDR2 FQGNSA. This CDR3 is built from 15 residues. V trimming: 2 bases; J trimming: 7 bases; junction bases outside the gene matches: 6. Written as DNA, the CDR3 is TGTGCCAGCAGCTTAAGGCTAGCGGGGAGGAATGAGCAGTTCTTC. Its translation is CASSLRLAGRNEQFF.

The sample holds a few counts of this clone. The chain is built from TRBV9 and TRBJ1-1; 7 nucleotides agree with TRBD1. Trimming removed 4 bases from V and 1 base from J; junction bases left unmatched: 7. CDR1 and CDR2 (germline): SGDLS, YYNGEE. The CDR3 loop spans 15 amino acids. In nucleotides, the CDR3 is TGTGCCAGCAGCCTGTCGGGACAGAGGAACACTGAAGCTTTCTTT. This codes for CASSLSGQRNTEAFF.

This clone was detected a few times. Here the CDR3 reads CASSSGTSGDTDTQYF. Written as DNA, the CDR3 is TGTGCCAGCAGTTCTGGGACTAGCGGGGACACAGATACGCAGTATTTT. The V gene is TRBV2, the J gene TRBJ2-3; 13 bases line up with TRBD2. The trim removed 5 bases at V and 2 bases at J, leaving 4 bases unmatched. The CDR3 is made up of 16 amino acids. Germline values: CDR1 SNHLY, CDR2 FYNNEI.

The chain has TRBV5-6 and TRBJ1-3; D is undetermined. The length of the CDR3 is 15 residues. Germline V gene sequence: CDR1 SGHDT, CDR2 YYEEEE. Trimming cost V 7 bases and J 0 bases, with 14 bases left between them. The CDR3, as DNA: TGTGCCAGCTCCCGCCCGCGGGGCTCTGGAAACACCATATATTTT. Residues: CASSRPRGSGNTIYF.

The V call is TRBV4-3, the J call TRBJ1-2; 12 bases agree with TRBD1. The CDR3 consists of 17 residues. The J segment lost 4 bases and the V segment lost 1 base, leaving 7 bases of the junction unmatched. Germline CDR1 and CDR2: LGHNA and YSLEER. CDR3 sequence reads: CASSQGGTGGEGYGYTF. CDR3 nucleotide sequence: TGCGCCAGCAGCCAAGGGGGGACAGGGGGCGAGGGCTATGGCTACACCTTC.

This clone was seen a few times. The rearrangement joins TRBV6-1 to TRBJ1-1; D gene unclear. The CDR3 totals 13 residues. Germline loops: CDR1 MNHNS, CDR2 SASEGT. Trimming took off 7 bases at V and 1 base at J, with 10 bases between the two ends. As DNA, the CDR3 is TGTGCCAGCACCTGGACTGGGAACACTGAAGCTTTCTTT. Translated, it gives CASTWTGNTEAFF.

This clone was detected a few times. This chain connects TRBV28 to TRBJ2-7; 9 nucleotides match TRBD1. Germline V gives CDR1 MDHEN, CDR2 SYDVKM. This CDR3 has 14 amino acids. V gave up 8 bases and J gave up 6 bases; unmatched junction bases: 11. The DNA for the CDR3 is TGTGCCAGCTGGTCTTCGGGACAGGGCCTCGAGCAGTACTTC. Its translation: CASWSSGQGLEQYF.